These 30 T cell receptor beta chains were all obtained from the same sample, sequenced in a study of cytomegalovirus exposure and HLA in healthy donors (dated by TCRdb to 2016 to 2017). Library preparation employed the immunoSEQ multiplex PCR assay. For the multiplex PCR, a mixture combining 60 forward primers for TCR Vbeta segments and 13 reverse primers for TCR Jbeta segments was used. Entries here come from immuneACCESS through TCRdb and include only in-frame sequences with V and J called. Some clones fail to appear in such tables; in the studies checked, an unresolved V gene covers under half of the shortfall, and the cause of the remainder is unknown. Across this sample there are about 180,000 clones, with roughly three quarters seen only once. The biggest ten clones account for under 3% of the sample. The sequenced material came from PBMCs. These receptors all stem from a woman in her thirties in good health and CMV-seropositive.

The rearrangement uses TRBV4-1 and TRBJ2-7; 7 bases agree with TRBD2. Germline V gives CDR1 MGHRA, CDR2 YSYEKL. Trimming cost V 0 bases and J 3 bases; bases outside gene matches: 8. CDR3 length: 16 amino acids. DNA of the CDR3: TGCGCCAGCAGCCAAGAGCGGGGGAGGTCTGACTACGAGCAGTACTTC. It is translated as CASSQERGRSDYEQYF.

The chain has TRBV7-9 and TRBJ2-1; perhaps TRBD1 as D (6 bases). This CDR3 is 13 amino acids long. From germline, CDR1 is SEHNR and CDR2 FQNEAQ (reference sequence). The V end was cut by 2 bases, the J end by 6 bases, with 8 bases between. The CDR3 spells CASSLLGGNEQFF. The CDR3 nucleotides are TGTGCCAGCAGCTTATTAGGGGGCAATGAGCAGTTCTTC.

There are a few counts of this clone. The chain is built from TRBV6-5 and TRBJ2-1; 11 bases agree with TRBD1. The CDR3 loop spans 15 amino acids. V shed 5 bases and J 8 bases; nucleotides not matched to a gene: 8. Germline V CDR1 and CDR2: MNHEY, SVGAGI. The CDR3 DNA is TGTGCCAGCAGTCGACCTGGACAGGGGGCTTATGAGCAGTTCTTC. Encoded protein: CASSRPGQGAYEQFF.

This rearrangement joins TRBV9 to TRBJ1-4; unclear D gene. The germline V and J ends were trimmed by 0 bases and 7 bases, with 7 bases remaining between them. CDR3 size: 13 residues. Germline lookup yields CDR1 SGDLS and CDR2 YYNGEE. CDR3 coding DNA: TGTGCCAGCAGCGTAGGGGCACTTGAAAAACTGTTTTTT. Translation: CASSVGALEKLFF.

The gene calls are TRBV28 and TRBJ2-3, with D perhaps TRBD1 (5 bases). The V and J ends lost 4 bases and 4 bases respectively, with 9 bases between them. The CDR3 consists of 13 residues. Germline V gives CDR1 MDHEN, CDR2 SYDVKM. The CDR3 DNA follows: TGTGCCAGCAGTTCGACAGAGGCAGATACGCAGTATTTT. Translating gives CASSSTEADTQYF. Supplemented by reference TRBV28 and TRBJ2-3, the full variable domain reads DVKVTQSSRYLVKRTGEKVFLECVQDMDHENMFWYRQDPGLGLRLIYFSYDVKMKEKGDIPEGYSVSREKKERFSLILESASTNQTSMYLCASSSTEADTQYFGPGTRLTVL.

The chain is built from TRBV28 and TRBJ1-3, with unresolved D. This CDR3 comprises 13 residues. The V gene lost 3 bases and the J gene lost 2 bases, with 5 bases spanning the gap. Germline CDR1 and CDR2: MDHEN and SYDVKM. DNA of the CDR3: TGTGCCAGCAGTTTTCTAGCTGGAAACACCATATATTTT. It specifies CASSFLAGNTIYF.

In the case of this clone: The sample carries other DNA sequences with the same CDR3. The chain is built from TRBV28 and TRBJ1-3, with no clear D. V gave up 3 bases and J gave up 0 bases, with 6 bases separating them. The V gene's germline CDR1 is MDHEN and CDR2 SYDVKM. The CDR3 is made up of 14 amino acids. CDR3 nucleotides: TGTGCCAGCAGTTTGGCAGGCTCTGGAAACACCATATATTTT. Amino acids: CASSLAGSGNTIYF.

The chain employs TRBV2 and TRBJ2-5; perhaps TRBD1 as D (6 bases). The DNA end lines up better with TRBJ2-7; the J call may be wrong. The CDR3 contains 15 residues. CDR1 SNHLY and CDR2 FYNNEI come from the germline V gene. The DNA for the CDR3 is TGTGCCAGCAGTAGGGCCAAAGGGGGTTCATACGAGCAGTACTTC. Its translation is CASSRAKGGSYEQYF.

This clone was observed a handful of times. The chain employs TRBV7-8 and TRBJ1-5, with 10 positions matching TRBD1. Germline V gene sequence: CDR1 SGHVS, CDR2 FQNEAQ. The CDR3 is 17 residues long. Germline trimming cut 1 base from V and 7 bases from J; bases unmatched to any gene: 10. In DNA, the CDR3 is TGTGCCAGCAGCTTAGACCGGACAGGGGGGGCCTGGCAGCCCCAGCATTTT. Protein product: CASSLDRTGGAWQPQHF. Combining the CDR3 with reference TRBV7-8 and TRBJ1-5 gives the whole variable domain GAGVSQSPRYKVAKRGQDVALRCDPISGHVSLFWYQQALGQGPEFLTYFQNEAQLDKSGLPSDRFFAERPEGSVSTLKIQRTQQEDSAVYLCASSLDRTGGAWQPQHFGDGTRLSIL.

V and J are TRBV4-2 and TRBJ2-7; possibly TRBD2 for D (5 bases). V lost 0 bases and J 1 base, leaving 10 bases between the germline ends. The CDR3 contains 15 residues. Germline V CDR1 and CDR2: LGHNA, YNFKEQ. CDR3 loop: CASSQESGPSYEQYF. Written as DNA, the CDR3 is TGTGCCAGCAGCCAAGAGAGCGGACCTTCCTACGAGCAGTACTTC.

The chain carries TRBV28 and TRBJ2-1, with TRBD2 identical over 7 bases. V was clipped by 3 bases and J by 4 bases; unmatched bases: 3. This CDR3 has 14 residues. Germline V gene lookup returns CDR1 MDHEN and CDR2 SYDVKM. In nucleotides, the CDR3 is TGTGCCAGCAGTTTTAGTAGCGGGTACAATGAGCAGTTCTTC. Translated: CASSFSSGYNEQFF.

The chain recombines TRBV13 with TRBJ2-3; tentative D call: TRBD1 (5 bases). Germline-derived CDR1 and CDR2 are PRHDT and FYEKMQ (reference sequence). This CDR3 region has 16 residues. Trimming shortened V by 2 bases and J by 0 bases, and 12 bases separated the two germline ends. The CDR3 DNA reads TGTGCCAGCAGCTTAAAGGGGCCAACTAGCACAGATACGCAGTATTTT. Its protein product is CASSLKGPTSTDTQYF.

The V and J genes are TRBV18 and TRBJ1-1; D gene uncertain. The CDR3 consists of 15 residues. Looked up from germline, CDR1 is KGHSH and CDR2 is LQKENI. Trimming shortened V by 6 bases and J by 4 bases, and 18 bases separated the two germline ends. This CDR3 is CASSPNQAKATEAFF. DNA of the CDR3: TGTGCCAGCTCCCCCAACCAGGCGAAGGCCACTGAAGCTTTCTTT.

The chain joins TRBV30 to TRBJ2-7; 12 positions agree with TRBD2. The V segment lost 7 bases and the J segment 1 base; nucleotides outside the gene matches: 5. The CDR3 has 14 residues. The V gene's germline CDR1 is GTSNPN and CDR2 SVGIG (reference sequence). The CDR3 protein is CASTLAGGSYEQYF. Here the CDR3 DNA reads TGTGCCTCCACGCTAGCGGGGGGGTCCTACGAGCAGTACTTC.

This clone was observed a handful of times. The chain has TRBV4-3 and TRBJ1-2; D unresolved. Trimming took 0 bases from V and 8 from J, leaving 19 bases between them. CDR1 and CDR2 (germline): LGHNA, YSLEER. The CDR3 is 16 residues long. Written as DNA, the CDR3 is TGCGCCAGCAGCCAAGAAGTGAGGCCCTTAAGTTTCGGCTACACCTTC. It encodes CASSQEVRPLSFGYTF.

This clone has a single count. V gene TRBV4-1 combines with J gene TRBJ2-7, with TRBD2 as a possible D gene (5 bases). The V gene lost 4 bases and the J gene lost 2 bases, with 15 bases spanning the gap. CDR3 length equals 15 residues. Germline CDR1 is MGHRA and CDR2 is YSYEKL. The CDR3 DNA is TGCGCCAGCAGCCTCGGGATTTCGGGCCCCTACGAGCAGTACTTC. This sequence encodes CASSLGISGPYEQYF.

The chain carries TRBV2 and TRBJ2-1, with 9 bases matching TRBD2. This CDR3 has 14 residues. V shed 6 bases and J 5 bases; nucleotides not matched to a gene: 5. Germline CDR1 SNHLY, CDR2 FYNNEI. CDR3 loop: CASRERGEDNEQFF. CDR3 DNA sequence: TGTGCCAGCAGGGAGCGGGGGGAGGACAATGAGCAGTTCTTC.

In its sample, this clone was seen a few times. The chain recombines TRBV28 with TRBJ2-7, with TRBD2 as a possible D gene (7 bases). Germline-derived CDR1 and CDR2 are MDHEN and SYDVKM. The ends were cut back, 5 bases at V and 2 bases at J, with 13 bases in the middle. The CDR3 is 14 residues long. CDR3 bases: TGTGCCAGCAGTGGGGGGGCAGGGGCCTACGAGCAGTACTTC. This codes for CASSGGAGAYEQYF.

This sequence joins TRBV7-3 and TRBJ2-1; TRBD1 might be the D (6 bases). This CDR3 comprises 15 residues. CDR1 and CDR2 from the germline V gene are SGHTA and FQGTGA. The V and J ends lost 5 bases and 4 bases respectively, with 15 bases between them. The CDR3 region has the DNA TGTGCCAGCAGCCAGGGGCCGGACCGGTACAATGAGCAGTTCTTC. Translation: CASSQGPDRYNEQFF.

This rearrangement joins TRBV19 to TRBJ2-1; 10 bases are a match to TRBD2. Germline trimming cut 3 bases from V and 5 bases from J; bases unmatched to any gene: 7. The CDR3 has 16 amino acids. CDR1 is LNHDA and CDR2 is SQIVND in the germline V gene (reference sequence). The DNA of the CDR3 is TGTGCCAGTAGTATCGGACGGACTAGCGGCCACAATGAGCAGTTCTTC. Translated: CASSIGRTSGHNEQFF.

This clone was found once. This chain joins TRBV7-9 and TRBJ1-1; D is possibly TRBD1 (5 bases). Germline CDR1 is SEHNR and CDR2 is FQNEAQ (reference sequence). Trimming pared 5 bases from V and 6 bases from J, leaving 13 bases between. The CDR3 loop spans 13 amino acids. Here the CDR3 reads CASSRGGRAEAFF. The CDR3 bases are TGTGCCAGCAGCCGGGGGGGGAGGGCTGAAGCTTTCTTT. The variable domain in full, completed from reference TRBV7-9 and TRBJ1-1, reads DTGVSQNPRHKITKRGQNVTFRCDPISEHNRLYWYRQTLGQGPEFLTYFQNEAQLEKSRLLSDRFSAERPKGSFSTLEIQRTEQGDSAMYLCASSRGGRAEAFFGQGTRLTVV.

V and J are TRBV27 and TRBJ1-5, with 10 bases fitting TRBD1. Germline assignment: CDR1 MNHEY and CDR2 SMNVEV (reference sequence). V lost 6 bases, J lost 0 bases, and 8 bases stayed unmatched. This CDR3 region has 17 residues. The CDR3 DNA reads TGTGCCAGCAGCCTGACAGGGGGCACGGATAGCAATCAGCCCCAGCATTTT. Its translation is CASSLTGGTDSNQPQHF.

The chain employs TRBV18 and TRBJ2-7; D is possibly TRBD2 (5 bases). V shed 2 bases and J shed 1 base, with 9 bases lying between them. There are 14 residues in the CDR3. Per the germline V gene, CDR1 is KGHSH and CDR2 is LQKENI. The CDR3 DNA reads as TGTGCCAGCTCACCATCAGAGGGTTCCTACGAGCAGTACTTC. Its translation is CASSPSEGSYEQYF. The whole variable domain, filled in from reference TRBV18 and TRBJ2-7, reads NAGVMQNPRHLVRRRGQEARLRCSPMKGHSHVYWYRQLPEEGLKFMVYLQKENIIDESGMPKERFSAEFPKEGPSILRIQQVVRGDSAAYFCASSPSEGSYEQYFGPGTRLTVT.

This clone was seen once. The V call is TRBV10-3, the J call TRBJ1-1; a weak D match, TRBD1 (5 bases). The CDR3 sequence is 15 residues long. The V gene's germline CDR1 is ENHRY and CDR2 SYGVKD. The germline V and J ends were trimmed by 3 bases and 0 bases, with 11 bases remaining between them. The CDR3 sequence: CAISEGQGMNTEAFF. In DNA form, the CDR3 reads TGTGCCATCAGTGAAGGGCAGGGAATGAACACTGAAGCTTTCTTT.

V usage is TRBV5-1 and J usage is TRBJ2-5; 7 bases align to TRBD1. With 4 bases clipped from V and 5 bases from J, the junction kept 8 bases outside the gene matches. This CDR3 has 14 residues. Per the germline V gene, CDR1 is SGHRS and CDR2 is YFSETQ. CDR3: CASSRDSLRETQYF. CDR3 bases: TGCGCCAGCAGCCGGGACAGTCTCCGGGAGACCCAGTACTTC.

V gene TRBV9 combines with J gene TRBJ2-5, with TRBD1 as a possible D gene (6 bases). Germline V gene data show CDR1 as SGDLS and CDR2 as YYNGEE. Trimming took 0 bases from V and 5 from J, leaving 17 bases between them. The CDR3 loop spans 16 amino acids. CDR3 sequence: CASSVEHHRARETQYF. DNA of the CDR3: TGTGCCAGCAGCGTAGAGCACCACAGGGCTCGGGAGACCCAGTACTTC.

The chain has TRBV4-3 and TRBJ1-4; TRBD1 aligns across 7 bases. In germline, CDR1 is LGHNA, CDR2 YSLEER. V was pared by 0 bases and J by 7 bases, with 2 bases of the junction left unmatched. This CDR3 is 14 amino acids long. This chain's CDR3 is CASSQERGREKLFF. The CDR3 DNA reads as TGCGCCAGCAGCCAAGAGAGGGGGCGTGAAAAACTGTTTTTT.

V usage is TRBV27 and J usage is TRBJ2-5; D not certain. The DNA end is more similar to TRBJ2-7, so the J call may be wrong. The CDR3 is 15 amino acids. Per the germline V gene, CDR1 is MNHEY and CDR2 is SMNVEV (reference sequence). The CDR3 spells CASSSAANQEGEQYF. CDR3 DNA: TGTGCCAGCAGTTCGGCGGCCAACCAAGAAGGCGAGCAGTACTTC.

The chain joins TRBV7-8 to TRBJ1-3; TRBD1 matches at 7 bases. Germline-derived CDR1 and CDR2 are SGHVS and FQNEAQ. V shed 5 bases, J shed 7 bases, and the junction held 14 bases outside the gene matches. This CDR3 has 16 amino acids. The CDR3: CASSTFPRGRRNTIYF. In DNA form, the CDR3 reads TGTGCCAGCAGCACCTTCCCCAGGGGGAGGCGGAACACCATATATTTT.

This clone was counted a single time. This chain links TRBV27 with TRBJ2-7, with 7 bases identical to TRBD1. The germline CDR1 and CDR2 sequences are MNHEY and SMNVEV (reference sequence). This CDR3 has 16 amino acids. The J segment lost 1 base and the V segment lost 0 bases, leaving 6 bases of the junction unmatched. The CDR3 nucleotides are TGTGCCAGCAGTTTATCCCCGGGACAGTCGTCCTACGAGCAGTACTTC. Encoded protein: CASSLSPGQSSYEQYF.